This entry describes one TCR beta chain. Germline CDR1 is LGHNA and CDR2 is YNFKEQ. The CDR3 spans 15 residues. V lost 2 bases to trimming and J lost 3 bases, with 14 bases between them. The data belong to a study of shared clonotypes between healthy human individuals. Using immunoSEQ multiplex PCR, the repertoire was profiled, and TCRdb retains in-frame clones only, with some absent. The table records a few hundred thousand clones, about 95% of them present only once. Naive CD8 cells comprised CD45RO-negative, CCR7-positively selected cells, excluding terminally differentiated effector memory CD45RA+ cells. Recent vaccinations or acute infections were absent in the healthy HIV-negative adult donors.

The chain has TRBV4-2 and TRBJ2-7, with a tentative D call TRBD2 (6 bases). The sequence came from a woman in her thirties in good health. The sample consisted of naive CD8+ T cells sorted from blood. This CDR3 is CASSQPSSEGYEQYF. DNA for the CDR3: TGTGCCAGCAGCCAACCATCTAGCGAGGGCTACGAGCAGTACTTC.